The 9 T cell receptor beta chains in this list originate from one sample, sequenced in a study of cytomegalovirus exposure and HLA in healthy donors (TCRdb year 2017). The library was prepared using the immunoSEQ multiplex PCR assay. For the multiplex PCR, a mixture combining 60 forward primers for TCR Vbeta segments and 13 reverse primers for TCR Jbeta segments was used. Here the immuneACCESS table is served through TCRdb, limited to in-frame sequences with V and J called. Missing clones are a known gap in these copies; in checked studies unresolved V genes cover under half, and the rest lacks a known reason. In this sample the table shows fewer than 150,000 clones, roughly 80% of which occur a single time. The ten largest clonotypes hold 1.2% of the sample. The sequenced material came from PBMCs. Receptor source: a man between 45 and 60 years old in good health and CMV-seronegative.

DNA for the CDR3: TGTGCCAGCAGTTTTCTCACCCAGACAGGGTTTAAAGAGACCCAGTACTTC. Its translation: CASSFLTQTGFKETQYF. The V gene is TRBV28, the J gene TRBJ2-5; 7 nucleotides match TRBD1. Germline assignment: CDR1 MDHEN and CDR2 SYDVKM. J lost 3 bases, V lost 3 bases, and 13 bases had no gene match. The CDR3 runs to 17 residues.

This sequence joins TRBV5-1 and TRBJ2-7; 8 bases fit TRBD1. Trimming took 0 bases from V and 6 from J; bases not matched to a gene: 8. In germline, CDR1 is SGHRS, CDR2 YFSETQ. The length of the CDR3 is 15 residues. CDR3 loop: CASSLEAGGVLEQYF. The CDR3 region has the DNA TGCGCCAGCAGCTTGGAGGCAGGGGGCGTACTCGAGCAGTACTTC.

The V and J genes are TRBV5-4 and TRBJ2-7; 10 bases agree with TRBD2. The CDR3 contains 16 residues. Germline V gene data show CDR1 as SGHNT and CDR2 as YYREEE (reference sequence). J gave up 2 bases and V 3 bases, and 8 bases lay outside the gene matches. CDR3 nucleotides: TGTGCCAGCAGCTCCCATAGCGGGAGGAGGGCCTACGAGCAGTACTTC. Amino acids: CASSSHSGRRAYEQYF.

The rearrangement joins TRBV7-2 to TRBJ2-5; D unclear. Germline values: CDR1 SGHTA, CDR2 FQGNSA. The V end was cut by 6 bases, the J end by 3 bases, with 17 bases between. The CDR3 sequence is 15 residues long. In nucleotides, the CDR3 is TGTGCCAGCAGTCTAGGAGAAATCTGGGAAGAGACCCAGTACTTC. Its translation is CASSLGEIWEETQYF.

V is TRBV10-3 and J is TRBJ2-2; TRBD2 might be the D (5 bases). Germline values: CDR1 ENHRY, CDR2 SYGVKD. Trimming pared 4 bases from V and 0 bases from J, leaving 9 bases between. This CDR3 has 15 amino acids. The CDR3, as DNA: TGTGCCATCAGTGGGGAGCTTTCGAACACCGGGGAGCTGTTTTTT. Translating gives CAISGELSNTGELFF.

This clone was observed once. The chain links TRBV29-1 to TRBJ2-1; possible D gene TRBD2, 5 bases. The V gene lost 0 bases and the J gene lost 7 bases, with 13 bases spanning the gap. CDR1 and CDR2 from the germline V gene are SQVTM and ANQGSEA. The CDR3 covers 14 residues. DNA for the CDR3: TGCAGCGTTGAAGAAGGCCTAGCCTCAAATGAGCAGTTCTTC. This encodes CSVEEGLASNEQFF.

The table lists this clone with a few counts. The CDR3 bases are TGTGCCAGCAGTTTCAACTACGAGCAGTACTTC. This gives the protein CASSFNYEQYF. This chain uses TRBV28 with TRBJ2-7; D remains ambiguous. Trimming shortened V by 3 bases and J by 3 bases, and 3 bases separated the two germline ends. Germline CDR1 reads MDHEN; CDR2 reads SYDVKM. This CDR3 comprises 11 residues.

V gene TRBV18 combines with J gene TRBJ2-7; TRBD1 matches 7 bases. The CDR3 is 14 amino acids. Unmatched junction bases numbered 9, after V lost 5 bases and J lost 5 bases. The germline V gene has CDR1 KGHSH and CDR2 LQKENI. The CDR3 DNA reads as TGTGCCAGCTCATTTCGACAGGGTGTTAACGAGCAGTACTTC. Amino acid sequence: CASSFRQGVNEQYF.

The chain employs TRBV30 and TRBJ2-7; 10 bases fit TRBD2. The V gene end was trimmed by 1 base and the J gene end by 4 bases; junction bases not matched to a gene: 1. From germline, CDR1 is GTSNPN and CDR2 SVGIG (reference sequence). The CDR3 consists of 13 residues. The CDR3 DNA reads TGTGCCTGGAGTGAGCGGGGGGGGTACGAGCAGTACTTC. Translation gives CAWSERGGYEQYF.